This TCR beta chain was captured by sequencing in a study of cytomegalovirus exposure and HLA in healthy donors. This CDR3 region has 15 residues. CDR1 is LNHDA and CDR2 is SQIVND in the germline V gene (reference sequence). V lost 5 bases to trimming and J lost 4 bases; unmatched junction nucleotides: 4. Amplification used 60 Vbeta primers and 13 Jbeta primers. The assay was immunoSEQ multiplex PCR, and TCRdb's table has in-frame clones only and misses some. In the table there are 100,000 or so clones, 70% of which are singletons. The sequenced material came from PBMCs. The sequence derives from a man aged 35-49 years in good health and CMV-seropositive. V is TRBV19 and J is TRBJ2-1; 11 positions match TRBD2. CDR3 sequence: CASSVGTSGYNEQFF. The CDR3 DNA reads TGTGCCAGTAGTGTCGGGACTAGCGGTTACAATGAGCAGTTCTTC.